This T cell receptor (beta chain) was captured by sequencing in a study of control samples from healthy donors and cancer patients. V shed 0 bases and J shed 4 bases, with 16 bases lying between them. CDR3 length: 16 amino acids. There are a few counts of this clone. Sequencing used immunoSEQ multiplex PCR; TCRdb keeps in-frame clones, though not all of them. The table lists some 150,000 clones, about 94% of them singletons. This sequence originates from a man between 60 and 70 years old with colorectal cancer. The chain is built from TRBV23-1 and TRBJ2-7, with D possibly matching TRBD2 (5 bases). TRBV23-1 is known as an ORF, though its function is uncertain. The material sequenced was PBMCs. The CDR3 coding sequence is TGCGCCAGCAGTCAATCGAGGGAAGAAAACGGGTACGAGCAGTACTTC. This sequence encodes CASSQSREENGYEQYF.